The rows below give T cell receptor beta chains drawn from one sample of a study of cytomegalovirus exposure and HLA in healthy donors. Measured with immunoSEQ multiplex PCR; TCRdb has only the in-frame clones, and not every one. The sample lists some 200,000 clones, about 80% occurring once. The sample consisted of PBMCs. These receptors originate from a boy aged 10-17 years in good health and CMV-seronegative. Both conserved end residues are part of each CDR3. D genes are given only for firm matches. The listing skips clone size in some rows; elsewhere it reads once, few, many or a size class.

v_call: TRBV7-8
clone_size: .
j_call: TRBJ2-2
d_call: .
cdr3_nt: TGTGCCAGCAGCTCCGGGAGTCGACCTTGGAACACCGGGGAGCTGTTTTTT
cdr3_aa: CASSSGSRPWNTGELFF

v_call: TRBV7-3
clone_size: once
j_call: TRBJ1-3
d_call: .
cdr3_nt: TGTGCCAGCAGCTCCAGGTCTGGAAACACCATATATTTT
cdr3_aa: CASSSRSGNTIYF

v_call: TRBV20-1
clone_size: .
j_call: TRBJ1-2
d_call: .
cdr3_nt: TGCAGTGCTAGAGATAGCTCGGGCTACACCTTC
cdr3_aa: CSARDSSGYTF

v_call: TRBV4-3
clone_size: .
j_call: TRBJ2-3
d_call: TRBD2
cdr3_nt: TGCGCCAGCAGCCAGGAGGGGCTAGCGGGAGTAGGGGGGACAGATACGCAGTATTTT
cdr3_aa: CASSQEGLAGVGGTDTQYF

v_call: TRBV7-6
clone_size: .
j_call: TRBJ2-7
d_call: .
cdr3_nt: TGTGCCAGCAGCTTAGGTGACAGTAGAACCTACGAGCAGTACTTC
cdr3_aa: CASSLGDSRTYEQYF

v_call: TRBV7-6
clone_size: .
j_call: TRBJ2-7
d_call: .
cdr3_nt: TGTGCCAGCAGCTTCAATAGCGGAGCGAGCTCCTACGAGCAGTACTTC
cdr3_aa: CASSFNSGASSYEQYF

v_call: TRBV25-1
clone_size: .
j_call: TRBJ1-6
d_call: TRBD1
cdr3_nt: TGTGCCAGCAGTTCTGGGGCAGGGGGTTCACCCCTCCACTTT
cdr3_aa: CASSSGAGGSPLHF

v_call: TRBV5-4
clone_size: .
j_call: TRBJ2-1
d_call: .
cdr3_nt: TGTGCCAGCAGCGCAAGCTGGGCGCAGTTGCATGAGCAGTTCTTC
cdr3_aa: CASSASWAQLHEQFF

v_call: TRBV19
clone_size: .
j_call: TRBJ1-2
d_call: .
cdr3_nt: TGTGCCAGTAGCGGACTCCTCAACTATGGCTACACCTTC
cdr3_aa: CASSGLLNYGYTF

v_call: TRBV11-2
clone_size: .
j_call: TRBJ1-1
d_call: TRBD1
cdr3_nt: TGTGCCAGCAGCTTCCGCGGGACAGGGCCGAACACTGAAGCTTTCTTT
cdr3_aa: CASSFRGTGPNTEAFF

v_call: TRBV19
clone_size: .
j_call: TRBJ2-7
d_call: .
cdr3_nt: TGTGCCAGTAGTTCGGACTGGAGCTCCTACGAGCAGTACTTC
cdr3_aa: CASSSDWSSYEQYF

v_call: TRBV7-6
clone_size: .
j_call: TRBJ2-7
d_call: .
cdr3_nt: TGTGCCAGCAGCTTAGCATTGTCGGAGGCCTTCTACGTGCAGTACTTC
cdr3_aa: CASSLALSEAFYVQYF

v_call: TRBV2
clone_size: .
j_call: TRBJ2-2
d_call: TRBD2
cdr3_nt: TGTGCCAGCAGAGGGACTAGCGGGAGTCGGGCCGGGGAGCTGTTTTTT
cdr3_aa: CASRGTSGSRAGELFF

v_call: TRBV29-1
clone_size: .
j_call: TRBJ2-7
d_call: .
cdr3_nt: TGCAGCGTTGGACAGGTACGAGACGAGCAGTACTTC
cdr3_aa: CSVGQVRDEQYF

v_call: TRBV6-5
clone_size: .
j_call: TRBJ1-2
d_call: .
cdr3_nt: TGTGCCAGCAGTTGGGGGGGGCATGGCTACACCTTC
cdr3_aa: CASSWGGHGYTF

v_call: TRBV5-1
clone_size: .
j_call: TRBJ2-1
d_call: TRBD2
cdr3_nt: TGCGCCAGCAGCTCCGGACTAGCGGGGGGGCTCTTCAATGAGCAGTTCTTC
cdr3_aa: CASSSGLAGGLFNEQFF

v_call: TRBV2
clone_size: .
j_call: TRBJ1-4
d_call: .
cdr3_nt: TGTGCCAGCAGGGTACAGGTTGACTCCGTAAAACTGTTTTTT
cdr3_aa: CASRVQVDSVKLFF

v_call: TRBV6-1
clone_size: once
j_call: TRBJ1-6
d_call: TRBD1
cdr3_nt: TGTGCCAGCAGTGAAGCGACAGGGGGAAATTCACCCCTCCACTTT
cdr3_aa: CASSEATGGNSPLHF

v_call: TRBV6-4
clone_size: .
j_call: TRBJ2-2
d_call: TRBD1
cdr3_nt: TGTGCCAGCAGTGCCTCTACAGGGGCGTGGGACACCGGGGAGCTGTTTTTT
cdr3_aa: CASSASTGAWDTGELFF

v_call: TRBV27
clone_size: .
j_call: TRBJ2-3
d_call: .
cdr3_nt: TGTGCCAGCAGTTTAGAGGGACTGTCCGAGGATACGCAGTATTTT
cdr3_aa: CASSLEGLSEDTQYF

v_call: TRBV28
clone_size: once
j_call: TRBJ2-1
d_call: TRBD1
cdr3_nt: TGTGCTTGGGGGACAGGCGGCCTGGGGGAGCAGTTCTTC
cdr3_aa: CAWGTGGLGEQFF

v_call: TRBV6-5
clone_size: .
j_call: TRBJ2-5
d_call: TRBD1
cdr3_nt: TGTGCCAGCAACGACAGGGGAGCCCAAGAGACCCAGTACTTC
cdr3_aa: CASNDRGAQETQYF

v_call: TRBV29-1
clone_size: .
j_call: TRBJ2-7
d_call: TRBD1
cdr3_nt: TGCAGCGTTGACACAGGGGGCGCAGAGCAGTACTTC
cdr3_aa: CSVDTGGAEQYF

v_call: TRBV30
clone_size: .
j_call: TRBJ2-1
d_call: .
cdr3_nt: TGTGCCTGGATTTTCAGGGGCAATGAGCAGTTCTTC
cdr3_aa: CAWIFRGNEQFF

v_call: TRBV6-5
clone_size: .
j_call: TRBJ1-5
d_call: .
cdr3_nt: TGTGCCAGCAGTTACTCGAGTGGTTCTCAGCCCCAGCATTTT
cdr3_aa: CASSYSSGSQPQHF

v_call: TRBV5-5
clone_size: .
j_call: TRBJ2-7
d_call: TRBD1
cdr3_nt: TGTGCCAGCAGCTACAGGGGCCGGAATAAGGCCGAGCAGTACTTC
cdr3_aa: CASSYRGRNKAEQYF

v_call: TRBV30
clone_size: .
j_call: TRBJ1-1
d_call: TRBD1
cdr3_nt: TGTGCCTGGAGTCGGGACAGGGCGGGCACTGAAGCTTTCTTT
cdr3_aa: CAWSRDRAGTEAFF

v_call: TRBV5-4
clone_size: .
j_call: TRBJ2-5
d_call: TRBD2
cdr3_nt: TGTGCCAGCAGCGTAAGACTAGCGGCGCCCGAAGAGACCCAGTACTTC
cdr3_aa: CASSVRLAAPEETQYF

v_call: TRBV6-1
clone_size: few
j_call: TRBJ2-5
d_call: .
cdr3_nt: TGTGCCAGCAGCGGGGGGGGACAGCAAGAGACCCAGTACTTC
cdr3_aa: CASSGGGQQETQYF

v_call: TRBV7-2
clone_size: .
j_call: TRBJ2-1
d_call: .
cdr3_nt: TGTGCCAGCAGCCCTGGGGGAGGTACCTACAATGAGCAGTTCTTC
cdr3_aa: CASSPGGGTYNEQFF

v_call: TRBV7-9
clone_size: .
j_call: TRBJ2-2
d_call: .
cdr3_nt: TGTTCCAGCAGCTTAGTTCGACGGGACACCGGGGAGCTGTTTTTT
cdr3_aa: CSSSLVRRDTGELFF

v_call: TRBV9
clone_size: .
j_call: TRBJ2-3
d_call: TRBD2
cdr3_nt: TGTGCCAGCAGCGTAGTTCCGCTAGCGGGGGGGGGCACAGATACGCAGTATTTT
cdr3_aa: CASSVVPLAGGGTDTQYF

v_call: TRBV7-2
clone_size: few
j_call: TRBJ2-1
d_call: TRBD1
cdr3_nt: TGTGCCAGCAGCCCCTGGGGACAGGGATCCTACAATGAGCAGTTCTTC
cdr3_aa: CASSPWGQGSYNEQFF